Given below is one T cell receptor (beta chain) in context. These data originate in a study of control samples from healthy donors and cancer patients. V was shortened by 4 bases and J by 3 bases, with 12 bases between the two germline ends. The CDR3 is made up of 15 amino acids. Germline loops: CDR1 LNHDA, CDR2 SQIVND (reference sequence). Produced via immunoSEQ multiplex PCR; TCRdb's table is partial and in-frame only. The data show under 100,000 clones, roughly 93% seen once. The chain joins TRBV19 to TRBJ1-4; the D gene is possibly TRBD1 (6 bases). This clonotype originated in a woman in her 30s in good health. Source material: blood. In nucleotides, the CDR3 is TGTGCCAGTAGTACACAGGGAGCGGCTAATGAAAAACTGTTTTTT. Amino acids: CASSTQGAANEKLFF.